The 17 T cell receptor beta chains in this list originate from one sample, sequenced in a study of shared clonotypes between healthy human individuals. Generated by immunoSEQ multiplex PCR, the TCRdb table keeps only in-frame clones and is missing some. The repertoire holds approximately 740,000 clones, with 85% to 95% as singletons. Naive CD8 cells lacked CD45RO and underwent positive selection for CCR7, leaving out terminally differentiated effector memory CD45RA+ cells. What was sequenced was naive CD8+ T cells sorted from blood. Every receptor here comes from a young man in good health.

The chain employs TRBV5-4 and TRBJ1-1, with D unresolved. CDR1 is SGHNT, CDR2 YYREEE, per germline (reference sequence). This CDR3 is built from 16 residues. With 2 bases removed from V and 1 base from J, the gap between germline ends came to 15 bases. CDR3 DNA sequence: TGTGCCAGCAGCTTTAAACCACTGAAACCGAACACTGAAGCTTTCTTT. It codes for CASSFKPLKPNTEAFF.

The chain employs TRBV13 and TRBJ2-7; tentatively, D is TRBD2 (5 bases). Germline V gene sequence: CDR1 PRHDT, CDR2 FYEKMQ (reference sequence). This CDR3 is 14 amino acids long. V was cut by 6 bases and J by 0 bases, with 12 bases left in between. The CDR3 loop reads CASSRLTSSYEQYF. CDR3 nucleotides: TGTGCCAGCAGTCGTTTAACTAGCTCCTACGAGCAGTACTTC.

This clone was detected only once. The chain combines TRBV9 with TRBJ2-2; D unclear. V lost 0 bases and J 6 bases, leaving 9 bases between the germline ends. The CDR3 is 14 amino acids. From germline, CDR1 is SGDLS and CDR2 YYNGEE. CDR3 in DNA: TGTGCCAGCAGCGTAGTTGGGTTTCCCGGGGAGCTGTTTTTT. This codes for CASSVVGFPGELFF.

This chain connects TRBV7-9 to TRBJ2-1; D possibly uses TRBD1 or TRBD2 (5 bases each). The germline V and J ends were trimmed by 3 bases and 6 bases, with 12 bases remaining between them. The CDR3 is 14 residues long. CDR1 is SEHNR, CDR2 FQNEAQ, per germline (reference sequence). The DNA for the CDR3 is TGTGCCAGCAGCTTCTACCGGGGCCGCAATGAGCAGTTCTTC. Translating it yields CASSFYRGRNEQFF.

This chain joins TRBV7-9 and TRBJ2-6, with 8 bases aligning to TRBD1. Looked up from germline, CDR1 is SEHNR and CDR2 is FQNEAQ (reference sequence). V lost 8 bases, J lost 3 bases, and 6 bases stayed unmatched. CDR3 size: 15 residues. CDR3 amino acids: CASSDRGVGANVLTF. The CDR3 nucleotides read TGTGCCAGCTCCGACAGGGGCGTTGGGGCCAACGTCCTGACTTTC.

This clone was seen only once. This chain uses TRBV11-2 with TRBJ2-5; no reliable D call. This CDR3 has 12 amino acids. Germline lookup yields CDR1 SGHAT and CDR2 FQNNGV. The V gene lost 6 bases and the J gene lost 5 bases, with 10 bases spanning the gap. The DNA for the CDR3 is TGTGCCAGCAGGGGATACCGGGAGACCCAGTACTTC. This gives the protein CASRGYRETQYF.

This chain uses TRBV4-1 with TRBJ2-2, with 12 bases aligning to TRBD1. Germline V lookup: CDR1 MGHRA, CDR2 YSYEKL. This CDR3 is built from 19 residues. V lost 4 bases, J lost 1 base, and 10 bases stayed unmatched. This CDR3 is CASSPRGTGGIKNTGELFF. CDR3 sequence (DNA): TGCGCCAGCAGCCCGAGGGGGACAGGGGGCATAAAGAACACCGGGGAGCTGTTTTTT.

This rearrangement joins TRBV7-9 to TRBJ1-1; the D gene is possibly TRBD1 (5 bases). CDR3 size: 13 residues. V was pared by 7 bases and J by 2 bases, with 11 bases between. Germline CDR1 and CDR2: SEHNR and FQNEAQ (reference sequence). DNA for the CDR3: TGTGCCAGCAACCCAGGGCCTAACACTGAAGCTTTCTTT. Its protein is CASNPGPNTEAFF.

This chain uses TRBV9 with TRBJ2-7, with D possibly being TRBD1 (6 bases). The CDR3 contains 14 residues. Trimming pared 4 bases from V and 2 bases from J, leaving 13 bases between. Germline CDR1 SGDLS, CDR2 YYNGEE. CDR3 sequence: CASSPGHSPYEQYF. In DNA form, the CDR3 reads TGTGCCAGCAGCCCGGGACACTCACCCTACGAGCAGTACTTC.

The V gene is TRBV28, the J gene TRBJ1-1; a weak D match, TRBD1 (5 bases). This CDR3 comprises 14 residues. The V gene lost 3 bases and the J gene lost 4 bases, with 12 bases spanning the gap. CDR1 and CDR2 (germline): MDHEN, SYDVKM. CDR3 residues: CASSLLGGGTEAFF. The DNA of the CDR3 is TGTGCCAGCAGTTTGTTGGGGGGAGGCACTGAAGCTTTCTTT.

The chain links TRBV2 to TRBJ2-3; a weak D match, TRBD2 (5 bases). This CDR3 has 11 amino acids. Germline CDR1 is SNHLY and CDR2 is FYNNEI. The CDR3 sequence: CACLRADTQYF. The CDR3 DNA reads as TGTGCGTGCTTGCGGGCAGATACGCAGTATTTT.

With respect to this clone: This specimen includes other DNA sequences encoding the same CDR3. The chain joins TRBV30 to TRBJ2-7; D is perhaps TRBD2 (6 bases). This CDR3 is built from 12 residues. The germline gives CDR1 GTSNPN, CDR2 SVGIG (reference sequence). V was trimmed by 4 bases and J by 2 bases, leaving 9 bases between them. The CDR3 bases are TGTGCCTGGAACCGGGAGACCTACGAGCAGTACTTC. The encoded protein is CAWNRETYEQYF.

This chain links TRBV6-5 with TRBJ1-1; perhaps TRBD1 as D (6 bases). V lost 2 bases, J lost 0 bases, and 10 bases lay in between. The CDR3 spans 15 residues. The germline V gene has CDR1 MNHEY and CDR2 SVGAGI. DNA for the CDR3: TGTGCCAGCAGTTACGGTACAGGGTTGAACACTGAAGCTTTCTTT. Its protein is CASSYGTGLNTEAFF.

The CDR3 nucleotides are TGTGCCAGCAGTTACAGCCTAGCGGGAAACGGGGAGCTGTTTTTT. It translates to CASSYSLAGNGELFF. The chain couples TRBV27 to TRBJ2-2; 9 bases fit TRBD2. After removal of 4 bases from V and 7 bases from J, the junction contained 7 bases not matched to a gene. The CDR3 sequence is 15 residues long. The germline gives CDR1 MNHEY, CDR2 SMNVEV (reference sequence).

The V call is TRBV11-3, the J call TRBJ2-7, with D possibly being TRBD2 (6 bases). The CDR3 runs to 13 residues. CDR1 and CDR2 (germline): SGHNT, YENEEA. Trimming took 5 bases from V and 5 from J, leaving 13 bases between them. The CDR3 DNA sequence: TGTGCCAGCAGCCGTAGCGGAGAGGACGAGCAGTACTTC. Protein: CASSRSGEDEQYF.

The V call is TRBV27, the J call TRBJ2-7, with 12 bases matching TRBD2. Unmatched junction bases numbered 8, after V lost 5 bases and J lost 6 bases. The CDR3 consists of 15 residues. From germline, CDR1 is MNHEY and CDR2 SMNVEV (reference sequence). Here the CDR3 reads CASSTWTSGDGEQYF. CDR3 DNA: TGTGCCAGCAGTACGTGGACTAGCGGGGATGGCGAGCAGTACTTC.

The V gene is TRBV27, the J gene TRBJ1-1; D is possibly TRBD1 (6 bases). Germline-derived CDR1 and CDR2 are MNHEY and SMNVEV (reference sequence). The CDR3 is 14 residues long. V lost 0 bases to trimming and J lost 4 bases, with 9 bases between them. The CDR3 reads CASSLSNRVTEAFF. In DNA, the CDR3 is TGTGCCAGCAGTTTATCTAACAGGGTCACTGAAGCTTTCTTT.